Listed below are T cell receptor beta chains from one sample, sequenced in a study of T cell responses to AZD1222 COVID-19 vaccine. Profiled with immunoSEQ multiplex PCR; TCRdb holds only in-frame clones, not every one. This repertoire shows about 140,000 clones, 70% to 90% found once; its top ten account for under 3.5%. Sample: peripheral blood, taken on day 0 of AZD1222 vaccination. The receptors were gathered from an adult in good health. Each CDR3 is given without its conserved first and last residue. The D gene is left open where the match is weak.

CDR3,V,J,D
ASSTPGQVLETQY,TRBV7-9,TRBJ2-5,NA
ATSGATSGLNEQF,TRBV24-1,TRBJ2-1,TRBD2
ASSFSLPSGSSYNSPLH,TRBV5-5,TRBJ1-6,NA
ASSERDFDEQY,TRBV9,TRBJ2-7,NA
ASSLGSAGGLQETQY,TRBV7-8,TRBJ2-5,TRBD2
ASSRLADTQY,TRBV7-2,TRBJ2-3,NA
SGGANTGELF,TRBV29-1,TRBJ2-2,NA
ASSQGEGLSTDTQY,TRBV4-3,TRBJ2-3,TRBD2
ASSQSGWIKNGYT,TRBV3-1/TRBV3-2,TRBJ1-2,NA
ASSAYTGELF,TRBV9,TRBJ2-2,NA
ASSQRGGEETQY,TRBV11-3,TRBJ2-5,TRBD2
ASRLGEVYEQY,TRBV6-5,TRBJ2-7,NA
ASSQEQGTYNEQF,TRBV4-3,TRBJ2-1,NA
ASRLGNSPLH,TRBV3-1/TRBV3-2,TRBJ1-6,NA
ASSLHRGRGNYGYT,TRBV7-2,TRBJ1-2,NA
ASSITGAEVYGYT,TRBV5-1,TRBJ1-2,TRBD1
ASSLTGHPNTEAF,TRBV28,TRBJ1-1,NA
ASSDGTALSYEQY,TRBV2,TRBJ2-7,TRBD1
ASPRVLEGYT,TRBV5-8,TRBJ1-2,NA
ASSYFGAGRLSTDTQY,TRBV27,TRBJ2-3,TRBD2
ASSPGQRFQETQY,TRBV3-1/TRBV3-2,TRBJ2-5,TRBD1
ASSLDQGLHGYT,TRBV5-5,TRBJ1-2,NA
ASSPQPGSTDTQY,TRBV9,TRBJ2-3,NA
ASSWIRAPTEAF,TRBV13,TRBJ1-1,NA
ASRGQGATKNIQY,TRBV7-2,TRBJ2-4,TRBD1
ASSLHLADTYEQY,TRBV11-1,TRBJ2-7,TRBD2
ASRTGGTGELF,TRBV19,TRBJ2-2,NA
ASSEFPRVTEAF,TRBV6-1,TRBJ1-1,NA
ASSSGTPFYEQY,TRBV7-2,TRBJ2-7,NA
ASSYTSGRADTQY,TRBV28,TRBJ2-3,TRBD2
ASSLDPSGTEAF,TRBV7-9,TRBJ1-1,NA
ASSYIERGGHDTQY,TRBV11-2,TRBJ2-3,TRBD2
ASSQAGGPYNEQF,TRBV5-1,TRBJ2-1,TRBD2
ASSLNGRSLEQF,TRBV7-3,TRBJ2-1,NA
ASSVSGGRETQY,TRBV9,TRBJ2-5,TRBD2
ASSLGGTVPSEQY,TRBV11-2,TRBJ2-7,NA
ASSLQANTEAF,TRBV12-3/TRBV12-4,TRBJ1-1,NA